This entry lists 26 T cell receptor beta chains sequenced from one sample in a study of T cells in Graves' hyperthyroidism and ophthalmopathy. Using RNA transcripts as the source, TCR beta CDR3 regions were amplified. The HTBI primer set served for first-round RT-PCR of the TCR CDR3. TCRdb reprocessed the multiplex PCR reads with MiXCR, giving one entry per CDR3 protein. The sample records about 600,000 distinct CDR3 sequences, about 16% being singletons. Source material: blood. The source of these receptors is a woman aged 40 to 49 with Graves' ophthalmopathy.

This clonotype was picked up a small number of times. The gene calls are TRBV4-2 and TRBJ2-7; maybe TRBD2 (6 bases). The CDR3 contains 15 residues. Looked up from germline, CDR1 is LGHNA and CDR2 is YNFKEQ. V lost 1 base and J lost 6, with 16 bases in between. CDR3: CASSQALSPGSEQYF. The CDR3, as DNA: TGTGCCAGCAGCCAAGCGCTAAGCCCCGGGAGCGAGCAGTACTTC.

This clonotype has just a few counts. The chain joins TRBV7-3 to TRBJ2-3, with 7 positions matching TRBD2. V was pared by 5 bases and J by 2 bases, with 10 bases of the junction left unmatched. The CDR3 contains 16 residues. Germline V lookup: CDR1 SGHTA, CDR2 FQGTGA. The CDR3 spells CASSAAVGGSTDTQYF. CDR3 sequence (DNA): TGTGCCAGCAGCGCGGCGGTCGGGGGGTCCACAGATACGCAGTATTTT. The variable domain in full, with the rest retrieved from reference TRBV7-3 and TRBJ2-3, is GAGVSQTPSNKVTEKGKYVELRCDPISGHTALYWYRQSLGQGPEFLIYFQGTGAADDSGLPNDRFFAVRPEGSVSTLKIQRTERGDSAVYLCASSAAVGGSTDTQYFGPGTRLTVL.

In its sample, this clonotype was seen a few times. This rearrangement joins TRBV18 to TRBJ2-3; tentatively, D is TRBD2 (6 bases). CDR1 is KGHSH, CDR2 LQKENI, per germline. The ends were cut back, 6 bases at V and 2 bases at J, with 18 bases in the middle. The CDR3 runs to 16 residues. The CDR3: CASSRKAGRDTDTQYF. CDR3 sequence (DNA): TGTGCCAGCTCCCGTAAAGCGGGCAGGGACACAGATACGCAGTATTTT.

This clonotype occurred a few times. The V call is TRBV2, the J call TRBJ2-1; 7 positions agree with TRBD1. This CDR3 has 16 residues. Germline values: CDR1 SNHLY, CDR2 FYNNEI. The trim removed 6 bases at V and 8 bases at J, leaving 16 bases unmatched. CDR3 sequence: CASSPRGLTGQYEQFF. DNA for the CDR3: TGTGCCAGCAGCCCCCGAGGGCTGACAGGGCAATATGAGCAGTTCTTC.

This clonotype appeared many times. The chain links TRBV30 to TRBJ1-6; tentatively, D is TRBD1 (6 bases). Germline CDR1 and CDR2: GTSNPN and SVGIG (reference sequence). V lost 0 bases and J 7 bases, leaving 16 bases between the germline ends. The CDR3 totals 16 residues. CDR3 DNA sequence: TGTGCCTGGAGTGTACACTCGGGGGGGCTGAATTCACCCCTCCACTTT. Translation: CAWSVHSGGLNSPLHF.

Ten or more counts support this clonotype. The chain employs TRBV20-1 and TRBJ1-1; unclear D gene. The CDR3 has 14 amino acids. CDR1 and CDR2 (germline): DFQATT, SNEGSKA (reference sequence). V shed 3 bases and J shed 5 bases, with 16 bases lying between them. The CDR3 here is CSASAYAPRTEAFF. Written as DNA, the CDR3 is TGCAGTGCTAGCGCGTATGCCCCGCGGACTGAAGCTTTCTTT.

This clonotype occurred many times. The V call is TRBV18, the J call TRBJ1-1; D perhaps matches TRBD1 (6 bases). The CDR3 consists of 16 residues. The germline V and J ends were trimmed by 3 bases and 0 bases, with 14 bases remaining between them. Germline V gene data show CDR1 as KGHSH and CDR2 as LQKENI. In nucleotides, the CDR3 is TGTGCCAGCTCACCGGGGAGGGGGAGCTTGAACACTGAAGCTTTCTTT. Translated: CASSPGRGSLNTEAFF.

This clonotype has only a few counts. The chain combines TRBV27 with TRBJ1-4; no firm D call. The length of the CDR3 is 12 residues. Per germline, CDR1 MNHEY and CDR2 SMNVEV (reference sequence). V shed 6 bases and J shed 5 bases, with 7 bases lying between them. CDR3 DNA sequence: TGTGCCAGCAGAGGAGGGAATGAAAAACTGTTTTTT. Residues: CASRGGNEKLFF. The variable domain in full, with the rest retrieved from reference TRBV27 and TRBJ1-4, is EAQVTQNPRYLITVTGKKLTVTCSQNMNHEYMSWYRQDPGLGLRQIYYSMNVEVTDKGDVPEGYKVSRKEKRNFPLILESPSPNQTSLYFCASRGGNEKLFFGSGTQLSVL.

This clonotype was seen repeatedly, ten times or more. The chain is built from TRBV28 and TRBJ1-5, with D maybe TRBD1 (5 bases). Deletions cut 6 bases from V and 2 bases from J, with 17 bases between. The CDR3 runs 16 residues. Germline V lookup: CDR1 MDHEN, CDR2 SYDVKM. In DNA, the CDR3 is TGTGCCAGCAGCCCTTTACGCCAGGGCGGCAATCAGCCCCAGCATTTT. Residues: CASSPLRQGGNQPQHF. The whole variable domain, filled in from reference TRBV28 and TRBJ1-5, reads DVKVTQSSRYLVKRTGEKVFLECVQDMDHENMFWYRQDPGLGLRLIYFSYDVKMKEKGDIPEGYSVSREKKERFSLILESASTNQTSMYLCASSPLRQGGNQPQHFGDGTRLSIL.

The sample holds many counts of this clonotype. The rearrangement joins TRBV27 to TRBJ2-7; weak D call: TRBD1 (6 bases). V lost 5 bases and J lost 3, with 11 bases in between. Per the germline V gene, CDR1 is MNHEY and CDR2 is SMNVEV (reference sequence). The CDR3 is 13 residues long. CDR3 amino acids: CASSHRGIYEQYF. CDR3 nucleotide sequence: TGTGCCAGCAGTCATAGGGGGATCTACGAGCAGTACTTC.

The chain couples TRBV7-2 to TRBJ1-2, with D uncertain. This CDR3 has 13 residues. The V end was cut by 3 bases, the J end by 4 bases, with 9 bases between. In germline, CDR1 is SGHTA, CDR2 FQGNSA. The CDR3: CASSFGLGYGYTF. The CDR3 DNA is TGTGCCAGCAGCTTCGGGTTAGGCTATGGCTACACCTTC.

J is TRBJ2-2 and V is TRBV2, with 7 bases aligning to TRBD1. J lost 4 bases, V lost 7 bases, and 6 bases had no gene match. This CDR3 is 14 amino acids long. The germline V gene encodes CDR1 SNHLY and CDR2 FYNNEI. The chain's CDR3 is CASILGQTTGELFF. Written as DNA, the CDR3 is TGTGCCAGCATCCTGGGACAGACCACCGGGGAGCTGTTTTTT.

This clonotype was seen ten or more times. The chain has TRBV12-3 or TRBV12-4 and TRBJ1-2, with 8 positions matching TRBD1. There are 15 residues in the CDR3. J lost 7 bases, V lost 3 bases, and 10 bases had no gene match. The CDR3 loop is CASSFSRQGKSGYTF. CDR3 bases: TGTGCCAGCAGTTTCTCCCGACAGGGGAAAAGTGGCTACACCTTC.

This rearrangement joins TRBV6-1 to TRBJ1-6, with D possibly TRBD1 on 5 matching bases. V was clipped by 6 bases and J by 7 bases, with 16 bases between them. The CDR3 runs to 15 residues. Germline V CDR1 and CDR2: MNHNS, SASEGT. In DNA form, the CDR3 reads TGTGCCAGCAGATCTACCGGGACGGTGAATTCACCCCTCCACTTT. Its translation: CASRSTGTVNSPLHF.

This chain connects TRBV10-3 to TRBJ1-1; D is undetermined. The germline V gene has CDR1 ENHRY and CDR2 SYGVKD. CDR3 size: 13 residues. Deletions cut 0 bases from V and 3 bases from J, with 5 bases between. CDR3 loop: CAISESEDTEAFF. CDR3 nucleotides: TGTGCCATCAGTGAGTCGGAGGACACTGAAGCTTTCTTT.

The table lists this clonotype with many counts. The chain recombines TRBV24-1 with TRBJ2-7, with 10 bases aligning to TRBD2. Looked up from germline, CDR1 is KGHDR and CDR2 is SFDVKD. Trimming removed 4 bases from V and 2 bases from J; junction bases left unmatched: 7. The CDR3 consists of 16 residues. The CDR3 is CATSDRTSGYPYEQYF. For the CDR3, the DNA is TGTGCCACCAGTGACAGGACTAGCGGCTACCCCTACGAGCAGTACTTC.

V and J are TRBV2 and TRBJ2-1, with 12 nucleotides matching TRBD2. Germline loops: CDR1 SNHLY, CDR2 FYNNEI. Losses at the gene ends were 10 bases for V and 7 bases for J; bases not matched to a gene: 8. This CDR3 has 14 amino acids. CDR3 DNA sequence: TGTGCCACCGAGACTAGCGGGAGTATGAATGAGCAGTTCTTC. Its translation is CATETSGSMNEQFF. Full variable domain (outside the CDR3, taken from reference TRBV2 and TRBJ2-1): EPEVTQTPSHQVTQMGQEVILRCVPISNHLYFYWYRQILGQKVEFLVSFYNNEISEKSEIFDDQFSVERPDGSNFTLKIRSTKLEDSAMYFCATETSGSMNEQFFGPGTRLTVL.

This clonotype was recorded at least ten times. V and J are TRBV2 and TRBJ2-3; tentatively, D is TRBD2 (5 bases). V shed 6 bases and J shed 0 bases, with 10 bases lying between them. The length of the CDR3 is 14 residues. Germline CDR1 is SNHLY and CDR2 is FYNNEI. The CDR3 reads CASRLEVSTDTQYF. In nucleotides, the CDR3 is TGTGCCAGCAGGTTGGAGGTGAGCACAGATACGCAGTATTTT.

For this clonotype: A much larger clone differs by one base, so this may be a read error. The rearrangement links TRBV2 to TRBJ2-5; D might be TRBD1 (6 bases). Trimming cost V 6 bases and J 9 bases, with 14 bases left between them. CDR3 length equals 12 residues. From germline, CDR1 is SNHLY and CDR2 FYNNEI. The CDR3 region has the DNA TGTGCCAGCAGGGGTCAGGGGAAGGCCCAGTACTTC. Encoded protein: CASRGQGKAQYF.

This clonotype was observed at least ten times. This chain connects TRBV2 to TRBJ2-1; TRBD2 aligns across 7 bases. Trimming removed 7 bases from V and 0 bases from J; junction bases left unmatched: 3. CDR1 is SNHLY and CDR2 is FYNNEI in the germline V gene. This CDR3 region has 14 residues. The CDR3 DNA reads TGTGCCAGCACCCGCGGGGGCTCCTACAATGAGCAGTTCTTC. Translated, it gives CASTRGGSYNEQFF.

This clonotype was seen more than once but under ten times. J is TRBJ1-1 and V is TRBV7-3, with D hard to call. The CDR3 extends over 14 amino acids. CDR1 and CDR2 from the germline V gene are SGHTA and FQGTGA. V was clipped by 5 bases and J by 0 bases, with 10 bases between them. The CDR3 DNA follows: TGTGCCAGCAGCCTATCTGGGATGAACACTGAAGCTTTCTTT. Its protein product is CASSLSGMNTEAFF.

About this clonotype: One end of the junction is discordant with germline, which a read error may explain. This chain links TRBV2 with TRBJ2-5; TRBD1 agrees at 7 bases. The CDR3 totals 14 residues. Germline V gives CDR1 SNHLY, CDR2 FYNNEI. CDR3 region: CAGRRQGTGETQYF. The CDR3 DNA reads TGTGCCGGCAGACGACAGGGTACGGGGGAGACCCAGTACTTC.

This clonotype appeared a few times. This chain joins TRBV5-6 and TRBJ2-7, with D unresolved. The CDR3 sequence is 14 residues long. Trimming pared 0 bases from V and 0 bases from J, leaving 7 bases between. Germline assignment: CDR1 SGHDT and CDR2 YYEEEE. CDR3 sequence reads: CASSLGVSSYEQYF. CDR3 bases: TGTGCCAGCAGCTTGGGGGTTAGCTCCTACGAGCAGTACTTC.

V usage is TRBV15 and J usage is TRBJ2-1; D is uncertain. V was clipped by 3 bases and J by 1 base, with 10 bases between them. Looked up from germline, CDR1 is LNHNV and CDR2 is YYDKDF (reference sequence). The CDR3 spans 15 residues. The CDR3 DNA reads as TGTGCCACCAGCAGTGTTCGTGGGTCCTACAATGAGCAGTTCTTC. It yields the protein CATSSVRGSYNEQFF. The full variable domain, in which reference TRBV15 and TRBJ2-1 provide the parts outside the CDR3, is DAMVIQNPRYQVTQFGKPVTLSCSQTLNHNVMYWYQQKSSQAPKLLFHYYDKDFNNEADTPDNFQSRRPNTSFCFLDIRSPGLGDTAMYLCATSSVRGSYNEQFFGPGTRLTVL.

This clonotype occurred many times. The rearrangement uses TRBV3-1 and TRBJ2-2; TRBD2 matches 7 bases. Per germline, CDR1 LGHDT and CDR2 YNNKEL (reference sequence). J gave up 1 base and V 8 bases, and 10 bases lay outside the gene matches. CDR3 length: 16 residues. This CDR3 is CASGSGERGNTGELFF. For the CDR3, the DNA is TGTGCCAGCGGGTCGGGGGAGCGGGGGAACACCGGGGAGCTGTTTTTT.

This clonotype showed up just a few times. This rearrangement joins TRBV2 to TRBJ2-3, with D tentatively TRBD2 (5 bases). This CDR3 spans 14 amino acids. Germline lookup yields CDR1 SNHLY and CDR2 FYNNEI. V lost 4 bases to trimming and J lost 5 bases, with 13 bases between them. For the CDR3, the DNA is TGTGCCAGCAGTGGGACTCACCTTGTAGATACGCAGTATTTT. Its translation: CASSGTHLVDTQYF.